This T cell receptor (beta chain) is drawn from a study of OX40 agonist ivuxolimab in advanced cancers. Remarks on this clone: The antigen is undetermined.

Points from the study as a whole: The study found that CD8+ T cells averaged more expanded clones than CD4+.

The CDR3 is 17 amino acids. Losses at the gene ends were 4 bases for V and 4 bases for J; bases not matched to a gene: 14. The germline V gene has CDR1 SGHRS and CDR2 YFSETQ. Clones were sequenced by immunoSEQ multiplex PCR, and TCRdb holds only the in-frame ones, with some missing. This table has around 100,000 clones, around nine tenths appearing once. V gene TRBV5-1 combines with J gene TRBJ2-1; 7 bases map to TRBD2. The sequenced sample was CD4+ or CD8+ T cells sorted from blood, obtained in a trial of the OX40 agonist ivuxolimab. This TCR was sampled from an adult with an advanced solid tumor such as melanoma, head and neck, liver or kidney cancer. CDR3 sequence (DNA): TGCGCCAGCAGCGACTACGGCCAAGGGAGGGGTTACAATGAGCAGTTCTTC. This encodes CASSDYGQGRGYNEQFF.